Reported below is one TCR beta chain. The ends were cut back, 4 bases at V and 5 bases at J, with 6 bases in the middle. CDR1 is SGHNT and CDR2 is YYREEE in the germline V gene (reference sequence). The CDR3 runs 11 residues. The 5'RACE template-switching step produced TCR cDNA and added a universal primer site and UMIs. TCRdb redid the calling of the 5' RACE reads with MiXCR, one entry per CDR3 protein. This table holds about 99,000 distinct CDR3 sequences, about 6% found once. This specimen belongs to a study of T cells after yellow fever vaccination. The sequence was collected from a man aged 18 to 29 who received the YFV17D yellow fever vaccine. This chain connects TRBV5-4 to TRBJ1-1; D not resolved. This material consisted of CD8+ T cells sorted from PBMCs, taken 10 days after the yellow fever booster vaccination. CDR3 sequence (DNA): TGTGCCAGCAGCCGGTCGACTGAAGCTTTCTTT. Translation gives CASSRSTEAFF.